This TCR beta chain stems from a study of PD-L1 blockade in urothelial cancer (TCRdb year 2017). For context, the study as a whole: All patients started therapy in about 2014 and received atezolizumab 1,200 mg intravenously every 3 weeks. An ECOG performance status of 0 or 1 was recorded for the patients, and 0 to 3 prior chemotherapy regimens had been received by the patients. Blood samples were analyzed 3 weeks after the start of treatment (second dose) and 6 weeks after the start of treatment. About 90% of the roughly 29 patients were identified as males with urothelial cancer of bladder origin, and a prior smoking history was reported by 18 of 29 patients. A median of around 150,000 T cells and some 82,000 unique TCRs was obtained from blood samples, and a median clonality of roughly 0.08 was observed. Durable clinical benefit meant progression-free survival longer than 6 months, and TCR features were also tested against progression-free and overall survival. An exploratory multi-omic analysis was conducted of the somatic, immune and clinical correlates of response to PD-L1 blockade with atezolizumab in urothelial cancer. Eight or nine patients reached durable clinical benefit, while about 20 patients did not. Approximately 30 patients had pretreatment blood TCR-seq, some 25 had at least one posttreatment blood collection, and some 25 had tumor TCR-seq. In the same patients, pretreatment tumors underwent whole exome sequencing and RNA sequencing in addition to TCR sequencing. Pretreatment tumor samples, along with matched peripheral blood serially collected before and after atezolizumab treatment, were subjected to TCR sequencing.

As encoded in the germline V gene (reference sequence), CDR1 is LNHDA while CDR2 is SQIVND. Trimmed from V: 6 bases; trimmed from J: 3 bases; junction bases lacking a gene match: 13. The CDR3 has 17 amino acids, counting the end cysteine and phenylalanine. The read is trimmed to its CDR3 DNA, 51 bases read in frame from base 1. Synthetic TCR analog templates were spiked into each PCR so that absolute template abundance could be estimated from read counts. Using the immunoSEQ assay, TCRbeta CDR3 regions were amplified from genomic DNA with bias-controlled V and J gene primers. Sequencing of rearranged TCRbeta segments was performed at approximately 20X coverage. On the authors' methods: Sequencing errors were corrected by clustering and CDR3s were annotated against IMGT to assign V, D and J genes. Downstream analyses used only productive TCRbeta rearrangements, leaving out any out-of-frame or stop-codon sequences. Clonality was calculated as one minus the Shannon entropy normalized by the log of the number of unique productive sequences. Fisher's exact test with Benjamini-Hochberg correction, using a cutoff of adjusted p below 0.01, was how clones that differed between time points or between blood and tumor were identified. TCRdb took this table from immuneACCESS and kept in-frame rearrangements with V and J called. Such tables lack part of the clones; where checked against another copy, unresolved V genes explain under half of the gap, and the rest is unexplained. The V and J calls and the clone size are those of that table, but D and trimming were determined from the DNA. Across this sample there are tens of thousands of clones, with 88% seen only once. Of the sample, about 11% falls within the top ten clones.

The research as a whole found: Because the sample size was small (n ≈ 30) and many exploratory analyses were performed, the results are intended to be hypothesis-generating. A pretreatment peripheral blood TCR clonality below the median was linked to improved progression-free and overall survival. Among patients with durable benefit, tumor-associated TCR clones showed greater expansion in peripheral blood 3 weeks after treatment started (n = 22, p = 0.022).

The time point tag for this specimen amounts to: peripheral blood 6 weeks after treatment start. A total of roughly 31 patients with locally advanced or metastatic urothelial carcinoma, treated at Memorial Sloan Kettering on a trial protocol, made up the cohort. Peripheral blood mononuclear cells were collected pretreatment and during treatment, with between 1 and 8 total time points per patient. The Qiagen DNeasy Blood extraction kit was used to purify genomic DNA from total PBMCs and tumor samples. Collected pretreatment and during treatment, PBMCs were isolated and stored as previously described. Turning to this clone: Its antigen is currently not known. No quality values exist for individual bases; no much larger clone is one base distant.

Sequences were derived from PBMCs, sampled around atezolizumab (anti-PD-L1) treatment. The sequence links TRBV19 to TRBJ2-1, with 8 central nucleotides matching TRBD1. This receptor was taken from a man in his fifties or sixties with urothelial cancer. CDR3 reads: CASRKTTGGLFYNEQFF. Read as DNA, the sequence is TGTGCCAGTAGGAAGACCACAGGGGGTCTATTCTACAATGAGCAGTTCTTC.